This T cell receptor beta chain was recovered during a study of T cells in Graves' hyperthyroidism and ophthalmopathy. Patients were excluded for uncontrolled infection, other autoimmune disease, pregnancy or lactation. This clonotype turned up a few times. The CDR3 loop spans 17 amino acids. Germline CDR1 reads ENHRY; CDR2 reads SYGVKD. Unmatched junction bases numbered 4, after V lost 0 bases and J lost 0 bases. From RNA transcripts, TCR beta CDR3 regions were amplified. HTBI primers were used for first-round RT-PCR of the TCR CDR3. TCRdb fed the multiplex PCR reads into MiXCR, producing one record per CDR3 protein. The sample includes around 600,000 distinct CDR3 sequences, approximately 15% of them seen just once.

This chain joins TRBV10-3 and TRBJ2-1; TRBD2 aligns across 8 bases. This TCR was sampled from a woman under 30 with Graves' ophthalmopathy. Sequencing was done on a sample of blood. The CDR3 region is CAISESKAGGSYNEQFF. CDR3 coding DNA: TGTGCCATCAGTGAGTCGAAGGCGGGAGGCTCCTACAATGAGCAGTTCTTC.